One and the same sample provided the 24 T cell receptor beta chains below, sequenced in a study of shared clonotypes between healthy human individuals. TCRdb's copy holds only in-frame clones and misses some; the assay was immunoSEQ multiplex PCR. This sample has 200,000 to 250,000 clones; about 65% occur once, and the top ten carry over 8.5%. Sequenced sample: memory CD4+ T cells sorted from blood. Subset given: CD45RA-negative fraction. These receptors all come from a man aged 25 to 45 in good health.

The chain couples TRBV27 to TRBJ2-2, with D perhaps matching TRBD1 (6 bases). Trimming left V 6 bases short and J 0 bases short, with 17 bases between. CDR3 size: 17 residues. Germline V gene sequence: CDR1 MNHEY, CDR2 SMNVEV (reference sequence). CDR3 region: CASRSDRTATNTGELFF. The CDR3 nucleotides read TGTGCCAGCAGATCCGATCGGACAGCCACGAACACCGGGGAGCTGTTTTTT.

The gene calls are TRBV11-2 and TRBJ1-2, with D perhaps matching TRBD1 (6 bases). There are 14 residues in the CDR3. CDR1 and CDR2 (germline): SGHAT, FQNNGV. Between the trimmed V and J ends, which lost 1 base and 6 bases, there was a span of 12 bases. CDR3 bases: TGTGCCAGCAGCTTAGCCATCGGACAGCATGGCTACACCTTC. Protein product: CASSLAIGQHGYTF. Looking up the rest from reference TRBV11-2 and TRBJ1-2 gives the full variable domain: EAGVAQSPRYKIIEKRQSVAFWCNPISGHATLYWYQQILGQGPKLLIQFQNNGVVDDSQLPKDRFSAERLKGVDSTLKIQPAKLEDSAVYLCASSLAIGQHGYTFGSGTRLTVV.

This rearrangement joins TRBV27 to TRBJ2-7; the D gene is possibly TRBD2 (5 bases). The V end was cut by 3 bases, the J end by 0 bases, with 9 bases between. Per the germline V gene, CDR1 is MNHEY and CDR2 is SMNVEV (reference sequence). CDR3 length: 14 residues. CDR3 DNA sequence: TGTGCCAGCAGTTTGAATCGGGACTCCTACGAGCAGTACTTC. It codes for CASSLNRDSYEQYF.

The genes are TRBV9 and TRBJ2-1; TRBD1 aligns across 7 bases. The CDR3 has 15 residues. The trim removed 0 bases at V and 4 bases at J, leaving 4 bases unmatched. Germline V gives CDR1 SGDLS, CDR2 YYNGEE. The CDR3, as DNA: TGTGCCAGCAGCGTAGGAGGGACAGTTTACAATGAGCAGTTCTTC. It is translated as CASSVGGTVYNEQFF.

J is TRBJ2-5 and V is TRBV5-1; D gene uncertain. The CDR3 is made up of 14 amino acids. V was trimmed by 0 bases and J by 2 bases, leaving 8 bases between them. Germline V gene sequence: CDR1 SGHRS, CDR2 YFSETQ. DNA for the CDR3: TGCGCCAGCAGCTTGGCGGCAGCTCAAGAGACCCAGTACTTC. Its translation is CASSLAAAQETQYF.

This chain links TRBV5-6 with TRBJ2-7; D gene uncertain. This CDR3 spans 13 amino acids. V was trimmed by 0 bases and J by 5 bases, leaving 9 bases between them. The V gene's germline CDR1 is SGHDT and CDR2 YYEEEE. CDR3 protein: CASSLVTEHEQYF. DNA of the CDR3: TGTGCCAGCAGCTTGGTAACGGAACACGAGCAGTACTTC.

The CDR3 DNA sequence: TGTGCCAGCAGAAAATCTGGGACAGGGGGGTACATTCAGTACTTC. It specifies CASRKSGTGGYIQYF. The chain carries TRBV6-5 and TRBJ2-4, with 11 bases that match TRBD1. Germline CDR1 MNHEY, CDR2 SVGAGI. CDR3 length: 15 residues. V lost 6 bases, J lost 8 bases, and 9 bases stayed unmatched.

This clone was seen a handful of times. The CDR3 spells CASSLGSGSPRAGELFF. For the CDR3, the DNA is TGCGCCAGCAGCTTGGGTAGCGGGAGTCCAAGGGCCGGGGAGCTGTTTTTT. The chain employs TRBV5-1 and TRBJ2-2, with TRBD2 matching over 9 bases. The CDR3 is 17 amino acids. Germline assignment: CDR1 SGHRS and CDR2 YFSETQ. Trimming took 0 bases from V and 6 from J; bases not matched to a gene: 9.

The chain's CDR3 is CASSTYRVQETQYF. The CDR3 DNA reads TGTGCCAGCAGCACATACAGGGTCCAAGAGACCCAGTACTTC. The rearrangement links TRBV7-9 to TRBJ2-5; tentatively, D is TRBD1 (6 bases). Per the germline V gene, CDR1 is SEHNR and CDR2 is FQNEAQ (reference sequence). Trimming stripped 5 bases from V and 1 base from J, with 11 bases between. The CDR3 runs 14 residues.

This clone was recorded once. CDR3 nucleotides: TGTGCCATCAGCAATCCGGGACAGGGGCCACACGAGCAGTACTTC. This codes for CAISNPGQGPHEQYF. V is TRBV10-3 and J is TRBJ2-7; 10 nucleotides match TRBD1. CDR3 size: 15 residues. The trim removed 6 bases at V and 5 bases at J, leaving 10 bases unmatched. The germline V gene encodes CDR1 ENHRY and CDR2 SYGVKD.

CDR3 coding DNA: TGTGCCAGCAGCTGGACCCCGGAGTCCACCTACGAGCAGTACTTC. It encodes CASSWTPESTYEQYF. The chain employs TRBV5-6 and TRBJ2-7; the D is unclear. This CDR3 spans 15 amino acids. Germline assignment: CDR1 SGHDT and CDR2 YYEEEE. V shed 3 bases and J shed 2 bases, with 15 bases lying between them.

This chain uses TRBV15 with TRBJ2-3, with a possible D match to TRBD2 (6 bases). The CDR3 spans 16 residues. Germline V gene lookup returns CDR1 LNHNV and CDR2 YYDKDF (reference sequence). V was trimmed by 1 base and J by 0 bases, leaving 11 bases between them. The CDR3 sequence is CATSRALAASTDTQYF. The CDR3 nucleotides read TGTGCCACCAGCAGAGCACTAGCAGCTAGCACAGATACGCAGTATTTT.

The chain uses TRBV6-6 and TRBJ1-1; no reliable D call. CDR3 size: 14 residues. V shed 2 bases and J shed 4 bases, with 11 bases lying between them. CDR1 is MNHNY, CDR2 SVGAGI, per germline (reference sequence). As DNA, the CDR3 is TGTGCCAGCAGTTACGGTGGTGGCCCCACTGAAGCTTTCTTT. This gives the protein CASSYGGGPTEAFF.

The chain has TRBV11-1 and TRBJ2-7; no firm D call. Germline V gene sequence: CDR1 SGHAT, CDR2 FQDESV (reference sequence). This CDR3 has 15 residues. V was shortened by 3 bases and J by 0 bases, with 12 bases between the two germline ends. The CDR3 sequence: CASSFGQVRSYEQYF. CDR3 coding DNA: TGTGCCAGCAGCTTTGGGCAGGTACGCTCCTACGAGCAGTACTTC.

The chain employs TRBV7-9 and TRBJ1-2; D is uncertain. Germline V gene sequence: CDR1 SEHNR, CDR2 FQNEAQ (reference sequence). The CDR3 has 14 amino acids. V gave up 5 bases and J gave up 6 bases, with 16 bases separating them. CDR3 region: CASSRGPTLDGYTF. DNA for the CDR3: TGTGCCAGCAGCCGTGGGCCGACACTAGATGGCTACACCTTC.

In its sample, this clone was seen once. CDR3 sequence: CASSLGGTDTQYF. Here the CDR3 DNA reads TGTGCCAGCAGCTTGGGTGGCACAGATACGCAGTATTTT. The genes are TRBV5-4 and TRBJ2-3; D is undetermined. Trimming pared 0 bases from V and 1 base from J, leaving 3 bases between. The germline gives CDR1 SGHNT, CDR2 YYREEE (reference sequence). The CDR3 runs to 13 residues.

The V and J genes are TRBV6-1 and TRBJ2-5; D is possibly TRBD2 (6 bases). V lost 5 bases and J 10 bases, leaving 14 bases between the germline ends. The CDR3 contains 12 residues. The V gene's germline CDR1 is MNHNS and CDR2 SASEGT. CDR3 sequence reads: CASSSPMGGQYF. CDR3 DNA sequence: TGTGCCAGCAGTTCGCCCATGGGGGGCCAGTACTTC.

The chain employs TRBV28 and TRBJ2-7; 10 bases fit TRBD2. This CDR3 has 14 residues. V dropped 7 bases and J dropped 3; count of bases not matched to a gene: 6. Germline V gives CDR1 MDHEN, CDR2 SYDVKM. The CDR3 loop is CASTVSGRDYEQYF. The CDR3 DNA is TGTGCCAGCACCGTAAGCGGGAGGGACTACGAGCAGTACTTC.

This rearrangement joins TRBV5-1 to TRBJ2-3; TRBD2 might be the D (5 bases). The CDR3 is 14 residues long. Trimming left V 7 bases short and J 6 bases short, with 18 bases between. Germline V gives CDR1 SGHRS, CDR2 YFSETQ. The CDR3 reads CASSRTPEADTQYF. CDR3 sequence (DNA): TGCGCCAGCTCAAGAACCCCGGAGGCGGATACGCAGTATTTT.

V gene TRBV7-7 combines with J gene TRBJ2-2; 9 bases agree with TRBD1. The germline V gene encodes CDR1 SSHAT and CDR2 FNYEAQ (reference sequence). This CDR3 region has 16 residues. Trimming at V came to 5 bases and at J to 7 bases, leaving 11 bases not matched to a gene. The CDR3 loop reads CASSLNPGQGVGELFF. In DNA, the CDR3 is TGTGCCAGCAGCCTAAACCCGGGACAGGGCGTCGGGGAGCTGTTTTTT.

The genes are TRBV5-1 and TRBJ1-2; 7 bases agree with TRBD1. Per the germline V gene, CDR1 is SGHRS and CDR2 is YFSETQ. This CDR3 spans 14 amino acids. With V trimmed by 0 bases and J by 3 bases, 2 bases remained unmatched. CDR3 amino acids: CASSLGGTDYGYTF. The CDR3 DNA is TGCGCCAGCAGCTTGGGCGGGACAGACTATGGCTACACCTTC.

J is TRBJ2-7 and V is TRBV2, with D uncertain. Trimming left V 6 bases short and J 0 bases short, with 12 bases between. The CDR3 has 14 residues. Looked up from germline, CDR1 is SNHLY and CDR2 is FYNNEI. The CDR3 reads CASSYSTDSYEQYF. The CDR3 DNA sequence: TGTGCCAGCAGCTATTCCACAGACTCCTACGAGCAGTACTTC.

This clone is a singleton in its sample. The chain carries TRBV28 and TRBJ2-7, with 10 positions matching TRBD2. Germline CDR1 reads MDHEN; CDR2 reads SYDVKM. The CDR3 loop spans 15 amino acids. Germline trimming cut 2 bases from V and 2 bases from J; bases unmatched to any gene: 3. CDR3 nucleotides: TGTGCCAGCAGTTTAAGGACTAGCGGAGCCTACGAGCAGTACTTC. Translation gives CASSLRTSGAYEQYF.

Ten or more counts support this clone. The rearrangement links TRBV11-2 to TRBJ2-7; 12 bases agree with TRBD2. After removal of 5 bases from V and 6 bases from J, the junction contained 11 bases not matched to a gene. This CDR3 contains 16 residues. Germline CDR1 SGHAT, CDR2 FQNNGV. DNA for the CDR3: TGTGCCAGCAGCCCCAGGAGCGGACTAGCGGGACTCGAGCAGTACTTC. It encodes CASSPRSGLAGLEQYF.